The T cell receptor (beta chain) described here comes from a study of Tregs in tolerant kidney transplant recipients. Germline V gene sequence: CDR1 MNHEY, CDR2 SVGEGT. This CDR3 has 14 amino acids. V shed 7 bases, J shed 6 bases, and the junction held 8 bases outside the gene matches. Some clones are missing from TCRdb's copy, which holds only in-frame ones; the method was immunoSEQ multiplex PCR. This repertoire comprises about 30,000 clones; its ten largest clones make up 13% to 15%. Study-level results: The small number of patients limits these findings pending further validation. Tolerant patients' donor-specific Tregs expanded beyond overall Tregs, suggesting antigen-driven growth.

Unstimulated Tregs (CD4+CD25+CD127-) and CD4+CD25- non-Tregs were sorted from PBMCs. In the case of this clone: As yet, its antigen is unknown. The CDR3 end is not reached by the read, which stops 3 residues before it; the germline J gene fills it in.

This receptor was identified in a human donor who received a combined kidney and bone marrow transplant. The chain joins TRBV6-2 or TRBV6-3 to TRBJ2-2; the match to TRBD1 covers 7 bases. The sample here was CD8+ T cells from blood, taken before the transplant. CDR3 DNA, as far as it was read: TGTGCCAGCATCGGACTCCAGGGGGCCGGGGAG. It is translated as CASIGLQGAGE. The full CDR3 protein is CASIGLQGAGELFF.